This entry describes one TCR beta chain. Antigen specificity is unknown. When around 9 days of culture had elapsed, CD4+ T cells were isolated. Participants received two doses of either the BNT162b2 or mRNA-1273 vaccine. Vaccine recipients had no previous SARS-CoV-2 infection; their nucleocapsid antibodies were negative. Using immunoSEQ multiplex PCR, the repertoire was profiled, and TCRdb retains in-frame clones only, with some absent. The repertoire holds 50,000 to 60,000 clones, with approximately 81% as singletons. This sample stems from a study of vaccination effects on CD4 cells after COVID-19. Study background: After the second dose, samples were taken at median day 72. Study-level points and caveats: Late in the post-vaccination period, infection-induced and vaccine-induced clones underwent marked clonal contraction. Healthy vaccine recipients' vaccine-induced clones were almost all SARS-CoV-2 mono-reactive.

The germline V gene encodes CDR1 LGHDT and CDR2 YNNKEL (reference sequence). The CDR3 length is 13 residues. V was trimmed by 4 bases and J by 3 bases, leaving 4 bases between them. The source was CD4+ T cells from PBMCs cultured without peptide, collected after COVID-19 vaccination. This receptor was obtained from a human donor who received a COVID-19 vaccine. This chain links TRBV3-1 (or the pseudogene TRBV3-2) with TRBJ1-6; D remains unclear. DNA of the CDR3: TGTGCCAGCAGCCGAGACTATAATTCACCCCTCCACTTT. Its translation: CASSRDYNSPLHF.